The entry below describes one T cell receptor (beta chain). This record comes from a study of T cell changes during pregnancy in multiple sclerosis. The method was immunoSEQ multiplex PCR; TCRdb's version includes in-frame clones alone and lacks a portion of them. The repertoire includes tens of thousands of clones, more than 90% of them detected once, and 3.5% to 4.5% sits in the top ten. The CDR3 runs 14 residues. The source of this sequence is a female donor in good health, enrolled as a control in a pregnancy study. This specimen consisted of peripheral blood, obtained after pregnancy. The chain couples TRBV21-1 to TRBJ2-7; TRBD1, as called in the table, went unchecked against the DNA. TRBV21-1 is shown as a pseudogene. CDR3 sequence (DNA): TGTGCCAGCAGCAAAGGACAGCAAGCCTACGAGCAGTACTTC. It translates to CASSKGQQAYEQYF.